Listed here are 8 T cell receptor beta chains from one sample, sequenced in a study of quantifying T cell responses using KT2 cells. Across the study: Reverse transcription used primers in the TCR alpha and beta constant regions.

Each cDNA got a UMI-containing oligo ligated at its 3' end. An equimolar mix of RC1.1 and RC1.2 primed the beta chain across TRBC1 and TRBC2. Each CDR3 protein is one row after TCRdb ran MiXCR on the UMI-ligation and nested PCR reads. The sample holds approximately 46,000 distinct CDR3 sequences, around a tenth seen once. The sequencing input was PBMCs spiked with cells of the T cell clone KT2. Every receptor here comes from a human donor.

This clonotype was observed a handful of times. CDR3 in DNA: TGCGCCAGCAGTGAGTACCTCAATCAGCCCCAGCATTTT. It yields the protein CASSEYLNQPQHF. The chain uses TRBV10-2 and TRBJ1-5; D is ambiguous. Germline CDR1 is WSHSY and CDR2 is SAAADI. This CDR3 is 13 amino acids long. V gave up 1 base and J gave up 3 bases, with 4 bases separating them.

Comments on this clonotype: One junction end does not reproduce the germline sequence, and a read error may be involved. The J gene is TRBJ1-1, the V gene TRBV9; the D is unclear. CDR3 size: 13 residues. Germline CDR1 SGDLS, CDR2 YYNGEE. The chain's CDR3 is CVSSVGSNTEAFF. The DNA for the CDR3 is TGTGTCAGCAGCGTGGGGTCGAACACTGAAGCTTTCTTT. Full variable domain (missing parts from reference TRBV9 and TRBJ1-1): DSGVTQTPKHLITATGQRVTLRCSPRSGDLSVYWYQQSLDQGLQFLIQYYNGEERAKGNILERFSAQQFPDLHSELNLSSLELGDSALYFCVSSVGSNTEAFFGQGTRLTVV.

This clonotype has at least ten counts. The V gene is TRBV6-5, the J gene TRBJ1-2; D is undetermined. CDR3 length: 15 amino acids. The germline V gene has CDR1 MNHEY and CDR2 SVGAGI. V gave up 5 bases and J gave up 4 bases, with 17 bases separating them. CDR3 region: CASSLTPSSSYGYTF. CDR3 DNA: TGTGCCAGCAGTCTAACACCCTCTAGCAGCTATGGCTACACCTTC.

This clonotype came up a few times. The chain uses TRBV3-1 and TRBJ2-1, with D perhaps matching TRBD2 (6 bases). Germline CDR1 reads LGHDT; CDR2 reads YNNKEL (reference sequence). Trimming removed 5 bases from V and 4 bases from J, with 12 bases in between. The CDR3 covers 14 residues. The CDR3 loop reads CASSLGLVYNEQFF. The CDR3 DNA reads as TGTGCCAGCAGCTTGGGACTCGTATACAATGAGCAGTTCTTC.

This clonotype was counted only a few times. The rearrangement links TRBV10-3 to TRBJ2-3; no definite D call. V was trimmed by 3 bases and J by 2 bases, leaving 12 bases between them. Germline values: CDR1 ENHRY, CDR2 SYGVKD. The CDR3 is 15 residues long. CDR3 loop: CAISDPESYTDTQYF. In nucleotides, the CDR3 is TGTGCCATCAGTGACCCGGAGAGTTACACAGATACGCAGTATTTT.

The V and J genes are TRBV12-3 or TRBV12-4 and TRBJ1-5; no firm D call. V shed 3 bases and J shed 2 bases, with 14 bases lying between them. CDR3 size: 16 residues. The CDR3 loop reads CASSFGASARNQPQHF. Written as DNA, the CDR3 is TGTGCCAGCAGTTTTGGAGCATCTGCACGCAATCAGCCCCAGCATTTT.

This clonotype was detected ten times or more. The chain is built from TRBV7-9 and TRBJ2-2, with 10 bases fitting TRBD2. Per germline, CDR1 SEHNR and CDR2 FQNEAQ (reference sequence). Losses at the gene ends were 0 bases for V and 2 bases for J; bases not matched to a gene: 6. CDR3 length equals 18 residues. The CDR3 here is CASSLARPSGRNTGELFF. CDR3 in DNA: TGTGCCAGCAGCTTAGCCCGTCCTAGCGGGAGAAACACCGGGGAGCTGTTTTTT.

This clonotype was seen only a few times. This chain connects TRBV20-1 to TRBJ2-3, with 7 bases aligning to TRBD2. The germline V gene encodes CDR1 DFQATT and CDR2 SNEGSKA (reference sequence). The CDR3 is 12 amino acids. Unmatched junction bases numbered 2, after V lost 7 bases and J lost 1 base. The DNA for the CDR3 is TGCAGTGTTGGGGGGGGCACAGATACGCAGTATTTT. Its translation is CSVGGGTDTQYF.